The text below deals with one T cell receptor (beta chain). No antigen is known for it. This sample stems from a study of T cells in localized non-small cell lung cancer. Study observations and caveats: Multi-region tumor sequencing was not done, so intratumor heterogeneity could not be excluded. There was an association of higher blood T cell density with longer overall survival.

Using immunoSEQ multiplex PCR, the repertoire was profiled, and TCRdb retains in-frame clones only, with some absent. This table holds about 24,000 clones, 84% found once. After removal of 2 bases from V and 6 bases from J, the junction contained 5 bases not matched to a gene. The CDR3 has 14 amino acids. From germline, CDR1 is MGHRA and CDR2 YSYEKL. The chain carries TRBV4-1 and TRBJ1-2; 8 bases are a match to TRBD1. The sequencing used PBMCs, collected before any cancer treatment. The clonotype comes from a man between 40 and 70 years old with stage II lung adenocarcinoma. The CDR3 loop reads CASSQQGASNGYTF. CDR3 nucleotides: TGCGCCAGCAGCCAACAGGGGGCTTCAAATGGCTACACCTTC.